Below are 26 T cell receptor beta chains sequenced from a single sample in a study of blood T cell repertoires in COVID-19. Clones were read by immunoSEQ multiplex PCR, and TCRdb kept only the in-frame ones, dropping some. The top ten hold 15% to 19% of the sample, which has 100,000 or so clones, roughly 80% seen once. The sequenced material came from peripheral blood. These receptors were obtained from an elderly woman with acute or convalescent COVID-19.

The CDR3 spells CASSPEPNRTGGKQPQHF. The CDR3, as DNA: TGTGCCAGTAGTCCGGAACCCAATCGGACAGGGGGAAAGCAGCCCCAGCATTTT. The chain couples TRBV19 to TRBJ1-5; 10 bases map to TRBD1. J lost 7 bases, V lost 5 bases, and 17 bases had no gene match. This CDR3 has 18 amino acids. CDR1 and CDR2 (germline): LNHDA, SQIVND (reference sequence). Together with reference TRBV19 and TRBJ1-5, the CDR3 gives the full variable domain: DGGITQSPKYLFRKEGQNVTLSCEQNLNHDAMYWYRQDPGQGLRLIYYSQIVNDFQKGDIAEGYSVSREKKESFPLTVTSAQKNPTAFYLCASSPEPNRTGGKQPQHFGDGTRLSIL.

The CDR3 reads CASSTPRDRGNTGELFF. DNA for the CDR3: TGTGCCAGCAGCACCCCAAGGGACAGGGGGAACACCGGGGAGCTGTTTTTT. The chain uses TRBV7-8 and TRBJ2-2, with TRBD1 matching 10 bases. Germline CDR1 is SGHVS and CDR2 is FQNEAQ. The CDR3 contains 17 residues. The J segment lost 1 base and the V segment lost 5 bases, leaving 7 bases of the junction unmatched.

The chain combines TRBV6-5 with TRBJ2-4; TRBD2 might be the D (6 bases). The CDR3 is 14 residues long. In germline, CDR1 is MNHEY, CDR2 SVGAGI. V gave up 7 bases and J gave up 8 bases, with 18 bases separating them. CDR3 sequence (DNA): TGTGCCAGCACTCCTGGAGGGGTCCCAGACATTCAGTACTTC. Amino acid sequence: CASTPGGVPDIQYF.

The chain combines TRBV6-5 with TRBJ1-2; 7 nucleotides align to TRBD1. V shed 5 bases and J 5 bases; nucleotides not matched to a gene: 5. Germline loops: CDR1 MNHEY, CDR2 SVGAGI. CDR3 length: 13 amino acids. The CDR3 region is CASSPTGWYGYTF. The CDR3 bases are TGTGCCAGCAGTCCGACAGGGTGGTATGGCTACACCTTC.

The genes are TRBV3-1 (or the pseudogene TRBV3-2) and TRBJ2-7; 12 nucleotides align to TRBD2. V gave up 6 bases and J gave up 6 bases; unmatched junction bases: 6. The germline V gene has CDR1 LGHDT and CDR2 YNNKEL (reference sequence). This CDR3 is 14 amino acids long. The CDR3 nucleotides are TGTGCCAGCAGTGGGACTAGCGGGTTTCCCGAGCAGTACTTC. Translated, it gives CASSGTSGFPEQYF.

The J gene is TRBJ2-6, the V gene TRBV14; TRBD2 might be the D (7 bases). The CDR3 covers 16 residues. V was trimmed by 2 bases and J by 5 bases, leaving 13 bases between them. The germline V gene encodes CDR1 SGHDN and CDR2 FVKESK. Here the CDR3 DNA reads TGTGCCAGCAGCCAACGAGGCGGGGGCAGGGCCAACGTCCTGACTTTC. Its translation is CASSQRGGGRANVLTF.

CDR3: CASSPNSGTSGIYF. The DNA of the CDR3 is TGTGCCAGCTCACCGAACTCCGGGACTAGCGGGATTTATTTT. V usage is TRBV18 and J usage is TRBJ2-3; TRBD2 matches 13 bases. The length of the CDR3 is 14 residues. Trimming removed 3 bases from V and 15 bases from J; junction bases left unmatched: 9. From germline, CDR1 is KGHSH and CDR2 LQKENI. The variable domain in full, completed from reference TRBV18 and TRBJ2-3, reads NAGVMQNPRHLVRRRGQEARLRCSPMKGHSHVYWYRQLPEEGLKFMVYLQKENIIDESGMPKERFSAEFPKEGPSILRIQQVVRGDSAAYFCASSPNSGTSGIYFGPGTRLTVL.

The chain is built from TRBV27 and TRBJ2-5; D is possibly TRBD1 (6 bases). Per the germline V gene, CDR1 is MNHEY and CDR2 is SMNVEV (reference sequence). V lost 4 bases and J lost 4, with 16 bases in between. The CDR3 runs 15 residues. CDR3 loop: CASSSYSGGSETQYF. CDR3 DNA sequence: TGTGCCAGCAGTTCATACAGTGGGGGCTCAGAGACCCAGTACTTC.

This clone was observed a few times. The gene calls are TRBV10-2 and TRBJ1-6; D possibly corresponds to TRBD1 (5 bases). V was trimmed by 10 bases and J by 7 bases, leaving 14 bases between them. This CDR3 has 13 residues. Germline V gene lookup returns CDR1 WSHSY and CDR2 SAAADI. The CDR3 spells CATRGGTNSPLHF. In nucleotides, the CDR3 is TGCGCCACGCGGGGAGGGACCAATTCACCCCTCCACTTT.

The rearrangement links TRBV5-1 to TRBJ2-7; 10 nucleotides line up with TRBD2. With V trimmed by 1 base and J by 7 bases, 8 bases remained unmatched. Germline CDR1 and CDR2: SGHRS and YFSETQ. CDR3 length: 15 amino acids. This CDR3 is CASSLFLAGESEQYF. The CDR3 DNA follows: TGCGCCAGCAGCTTGTTTCTAGCGGGAGAGTCGGAGCAGTACTTC.

The rearrangement uses TRBV11-2 and TRBJ2-4; D is possibly TRBD2 (7 bases). CDR1 and CDR2 (germline): SGHAT, FQNNGV. This CDR3 has 13 amino acids. V lost 8 bases, J lost 6 bases, and 14 bases lay in between. For the CDR3, the DNA is TGTGCCAGCTCTAGGGGAGGGGGAAACATTCAGTACTTC. It encodes CASSRGGGNIQYF.

J is TRBJ1-1 and V is TRBV7-9; D is unresolved. Germline CDR1 reads SEHNR; CDR2 reads FQNEAQ (reference sequence). Trimming took off 5 bases at V and 0 bases at J, with 16 bases between the two ends. The CDR3 is made up of 16 amino acids. The CDR3 nucleotides read TGTGCCAGCAGCGACACACGCCTGTCGATGAACACTGAAGCTTTCTTT. Its protein is CASSDTRLSMNTEAFF.

This clone was detected a few times. The chain couples TRBV24-1 to TRBJ2-1, with D possibly being TRBD2 (5 bases). The CDR3 consists of 17 residues. Germline values: CDR1 KGHDR, CDR2 SFDVKD. V lost 3 bases to trimming and J lost 0 bases, with 14 bases between them. The CDR3 sequence: CATSDPVPGSSYNEQFF. In DNA form, the CDR3 reads TGTGCCACCAGTGATCCGGTCCCTGGGAGCTCCTACAATGAGCAGTTCTTC.

In its sample, this clone was seen once. The rearrangement joins TRBV28 to TRBJ2-1; TRBD2 is a possible D gene (5 bases). V was trimmed by 7 bases and J by 6 bases, leaving 13 bases between them. CDR3 length equals 13 residues. The germline gives CDR1 MDHEN, CDR2 SYDVKM. The CDR3 sequence: CASMRRVANEQFF. The DNA for the CDR3 is TGTGCCAGCATGAGGCGGGTAGCCAATGAGCAGTTCTTC.

This clone has only a few counts. The chain employs TRBV3-1 (or the pseudogene TRBV3-2) and TRBJ2-7, with D perhaps matching TRBD1 (6 bases). This CDR3 is 14 amino acids long. Germline V gives CDR1 LGHDT, CDR2 YNNKEL (reference sequence). Trimming took off 5 bases at V and 3 bases at J, with 14 bases between the two ends. The CDR3 nucleotides are TGTGCCAGCAGCACACAGGGATGGGGCTACGAGCAGTACTTC. Translation gives CASSTQGWGYEQYF.

This chain uses TRBV15 with TRBJ2-1; D not resolved. Germline CDR1 reads LNHNV; CDR2 reads YYDKDF (reference sequence). Trimming removed 1 base at V and 2 bases at J, with 9 bases between. This CDR3 has 15 residues. In nucleotides, the CDR3 is TGTGCCACCAGCAGAGCCCATCAGGCCTACAATGAGCAGTTCTTC. This encodes CATSRAHQAYNEQFF.

V gene TRBV7-9 combines with J gene TRBJ2-6, with 7 nucleotides matching TRBD1. The CDR3 covers 15 residues. Trimming took 3 bases from V and 2 from J; bases not matched to a gene: 1. Per germline, CDR1 SEHNR and CDR2 FQNEAQ (reference sequence). In DNA, the CDR3 is TGTGCCAGCAGCTTGGGACAGACTGGGGCCAACGTCCTGACTTTC. Translated, it gives CASSLGQTGANVLTF.

The sample holds a few counts of this clone. V usage is TRBV5-8 and J usage is TRBJ2-7, with D perhaps TRBD1 (5 bases). Trimming left V 2 bases short and J 4 bases short, with 10 bases between. The CDR3 runs to 13 residues. CDR1 is SGHTS, CDR2 YDEGEE, per germline. Written as DNA, the CDR3 is TGTGCCAGCAGCTTACGTTACAGGTACGAGCAGTACTTC. Translation gives CASSLRYRYEQYF.

The J gene is TRBJ2-2, the V gene TRBV7-2; D is ambiguous. The CDR3 contains 13 residues. Germline V CDR1 and CDR2: SGHTA, FQGNSA. V dropped 5 bases and J dropped 5 bases, with 9 bases sitting between them. The CDR3 loop reads CASSASSTGELFF. The CDR3, as DNA: TGTGCCAGCAGCGCATCTAGTACCGGGGAGCTGTTTTTT.

Comment on this clone: A junction end diverges from the germline sequence, so it may reflect a read error. The chain joins TRBV28 to TRBJ1-6, with 9 positions matching TRBD1. The V gene's germline CDR1 is MDHEN and CDR2 SYDVKM. There are 16 residues in the CDR3. The chain's CDR3 is CTSYPVGTGGDSPLHF. For the CDR3, the DNA is TGTACCAGCTATCCCGTCGGCACAGGGGGCGATTCACCCCTCCACTTT.

V and J are TRBV24-1 and TRBJ2-3, with D possibly matching TRBD2 (6 bases). CDR3 length: 15 residues. Germline CDR1 and CDR2: KGHDR and SFDVKD. V gave up 5 bases and J gave up 0 bases, with 11 bases separating them. CDR3 sequence reads: CATSGRGTSTDTQYF. CDR3 DNA: TGTGCCACCAGTGGACGGGGGACTAGCACAGATACGCAGTATTTT.

The chain employs TRBV18 and TRBJ2-2; 9 positions match TRBD1. Germline CDR1 is KGHSH and CDR2 is LQKENI. V gave up 5 bases and J gave up 4 bases; unmatched junction bases: 8. The CDR3 consists of 16 residues. The CDR3 bases are TGTGCCAGCTCAGCCCTACAGGGGGCTCCCACCGGGGAGCTGTTTTTT. Encoded protein: CASSALQGAPTGELFF.

The rearrangement joins TRBV7-6 to TRBJ2-1; a possible D gene is TRBD1 (6 bases). Germline CDR1 is SGHVS and CDR2 is FNYEAQ. This CDR3 has 16 residues. Trimming removed 1 base at V and 4 bases at J, with 14 bases between. CDR3 bases: TGTGCCAGCAGCTTAGAATTTGGGGACAAATACAATGAGCAGTTCTTC. Translation: CASSLEFGDKYNEQFF.

This clone occurred many times. The chain carries TRBV28 and TRBJ2-1, with 10 bases identical to TRBD1. Germline-derived CDR1 and CDR2 are MDHEN and SYDVKM. This CDR3 comprises 15 residues. V lost 5 bases, J lost 6 bases, and 7 bases stayed unmatched. CDR3 nucleotide sequence: TGTGCCAGCAGTCATCGGGACAGGGGAGGCAATGAGCAGTTCTTC. As protein: CASSHRDRGGNEQFF. Combining the CDR3 with reference TRBV28 and TRBJ2-1 gives the whole variable domain DVKVTQSSRYLVKRTGEKVFLECVQDMDHENMFWYRQDPGLGLRLIYFSYDVKMKEKGDIPEGYSVSREKKERFSLILESASTNQTSMYLCASSHRDRGGNEQFFGPGTRLTVL.

This clone was observed once. The chain uses TRBV5-1 and TRBJ1-1; 7 positions match TRBD1. The germline V gene has CDR1 SGHRS and CDR2 YFSETQ. J was trimmed by 5 bases and V by 5 bases; bases with no gene match: 9. This CDR3 has 14 residues. The CDR3 nucleotides read TGCGCCAGCAGTTCACAAGGGGGCATGACTGAAGCTTTCTTT. Amino acid sequence: CASSSQGGMTEAFF.

This chain connects TRBV28 to TRBJ2-7; 10 bases line up with TRBD1. With 6 bases clipped from V and 6 bases from J, the junction kept 14 bases outside the gene matches. Germline V gene data show CDR1 as MDHEN and CDR2 as SYDVKM. The CDR3 is made up of 16 amino acids. The CDR3 DNA is TGTGCCAGCAGCTCAACCGGGACAGGGGACGGCCTCGAGCAGTACTTC. Its translation is CASSSTGTGDGLEQYF.